The clone carrying this T cell receptor (beta chain) was seen a single time. Its antigen is still unknown. An end of the junction does not agree with germline; a read error may underlie this. The data are from a study of tumor and adjacent non-tumor tissue in lung cancer. Study overall: Histology: about 13 adenocarcinoma, a couple of squamous cell carcinoma, 1 small cell lung cancer. Study-wide results and limits: Normal lung showed higher cumulative top 100 clone frequency than tumor. Tumor TCR diversity, when higher, was linked to shorter survival.

The library came from three nested PCR rounds adapted from ARM-PCR protocols. TCRdb called the multiplex PCR reads again in MiXCR, with one record for every CDR3 protein. The table lists about 67,000 distinct CDR3 sequences, 76% of them singletons, with 35% to 55% in the top ten. Germline V gene lookup returns CDR1 PRHDT and CDR2 FYEKMQ (reference sequence). The CDR3 is made up of 15 amino acids. RNA was extracted from bulk tissue without any cell sorting. Distant lung tissue was collected more than 3 cm away from the tumor edge. Newly diagnosed lung cancer patients had thoracic surgery in China, August–late 2014, without prior chemotherapy.

The material sequenced was distant non-tumor lung tissue. The clonotype was recovered from a man between 60 and 75 years old with non-small cell lung cancer. This sequence joins TRBV13 and TRBJ2-3; TRBD1 is a possible D gene (5 bases). The CDR3 nucleotides read TGTGCCAGCAGCTTTGTGAGACAGAACACAGATACTCAGTATTTT. Protein sequence: CASSFVRQNTDTQYF.